This passage covers 32 T cell receptor beta chains from one sample sequenced in a study of blood T cell repertoires in COVID-19. Sequencing was performed with immunoSEQ multiplex PCR; in TCRdb, only in-frame clones are kept and a portion is missing. The sample shows about 340,000 clones, approximately 82% of them seen only once. Sequencing was done on a sample of peripheral blood. These receptors all come from a man aged 25 to 45 with active or convalescent COVID-19.

The chain links TRBV2 to TRBJ1-2; D may be TRBD1 (5 bases). CDR1 is SNHLY, CDR2 FYNNEI, per germline. V gave up 6 bases and J gave up 3 bases, with 8 bases separating them. This CDR3 spans 12 amino acids. Here the CDR3 DNA reads TGTGCCAGCAGCAGGACACACTATGGCTACACCTTC. Protein product: CASSRTHYGYTF.

The rearrangement joins TRBV7-2 to TRBJ1-1; D is unclear. Trimming took 1 base from V and 5 from J, leaving 8 bases between them. This CDR3 has 13 amino acids. CDR1 SGHTA and CDR2 FQGNSA come from the germline V gene. The CDR3 is CASSLGSGTEAFF. For the CDR3, the DNA is TGTGCCAGCAGCTTAGGATCGGGGACTGAAGCTTTCTTT. Looking up the rest from reference TRBV7-2 and TRBJ1-1 gives the full variable domain: GAGVSQSPSNKVTEKGKDVELRCDPISGHTALYWYRQSLGQGLEFLIYFQGNSAPDKSGLPSDRFSAERTGGSVSTLTIQRTQQEDSAVYLCASSLGSGTEAFFGQGTRLTVV.

This chain links TRBV18 with TRBJ2-3; 14 bases line up with TRBD2. V gave up 3 bases and J gave up 1 base; unmatched junction bases: 6. This CDR3 is 18 amino acids long. The germline CDR1 and CDR2 sequences are KGHSH and LQKENI. The CDR3 loop reads CASSPGLAGGPGTDTQYF. CDR3 bases: TGTGCCAGCTCACCTGGACTAGCGGGAGGCCCGGGCACAGATACGCAGTATTTT.

The V call is TRBV21-1, the J call TRBJ1-4. TRBV21-1 is a pseudogene. The CDR3 totals 15 residues. The CDR3 sequence is CASSKREGSNEKLFF. CDR3 coding DNA: TGTGCCAGCAGCAAACGTGAGGGCTCGAATGAAAAACTGTTTTTT.

DNA for the CDR3: TGTGCCGGAGGAGCTGGGATCACCGGGGAGCTGTTTTTT. It codes for CAGGAGITGELFF. The chain couples TRBV6-5 to TRBJ2-2, with D possibly TRBD2 on 5 matching bases. V was clipped by 11 bases and J by 4 bases, with 14 bases between them. Germline CDR1 reads MNHEY; CDR2 reads SVGAGI. The CDR3 has 13 amino acids.

J is TRBJ2-2 and V is TRBV4-2, with 9 nucleotides matching TRBD2. The CDR3 runs to 19 residues. After removal of 3 bases from V and 5 bases from J, the junction contained 16 bases not matched to a gene. The germline V gene has CDR1 LGHNA and CDR2 YNFKEQ. Here the CDR3 DNA reads TGTGCCAGCAGCCACCCGAGGGGTGGGAGTAGCGGGGGTACCGGGGAGCTGTTTTTT. It specifies CASSHPRGGSSGGTGELFF.

The chain joins TRBV6-2 or TRBV6-3 to TRBJ1-1, with 8 nucleotides matching TRBD1. With 2 bases clipped from V and 0 bases from J, the junction kept 14 bases outside the gene matches. The CDR3 covers 19 residues. CDR1 MNHEY and CDR2 SVGEGT come from the germline V gene. The CDR3 coding sequence is TGTGCCAGCAGTTACGACAGGGGCGCTAAGAAACCCATGAACACTGAAGCTTTCTTT. This codes for CASSYDRGAKKPMNTEAFF.

This rearrangement joins TRBV5-4 to TRBJ2-2; the match to TRBD2 covers 10 bases. Unmatched junction bases numbered 10, after V lost 4 bases and J lost 7 bases. Germline V CDR1 and CDR2: SGHNT, YYREEE (reference sequence). The CDR3 is 16 residues long. CDR3 nucleotides: TGTGCCAGCAGCAGTAATAGCGGGGGGTCTTACGGGGAGCTGTTTTTT. Translated: CASSSNSGGSYGELFF. The whole variable domain, remainder taken from reference TRBV5-4 and TRBJ2-2, is ETGVTQSPTHLIKTRGQQVTLRCSSQSGHNTVSWYQQALGQGPQFIFQYYREEENGRGNFPPRFSGLQFPNYSSELNVNALELDDSALYLCASSSNSGGSYGELFFGEGSRLTVL.

J is TRBJ2-7 and V is TRBV3-1 (or the pseudogene TRBV3-2); tentatively, D is TRBD1 (5 bases). The CDR3 contains 12 residues. Trimming cost V 3 bases and J 11 bases, with 14 bases left between them. Germline CDR1 is LGHDT and CDR2 is YNNKEL (reference sequence). CDR3 residues: CASSHPSGMKYF. For the CDR3, the DNA is TGTGCCAGCAGCCATCCCTCAGGGATGAAGTACTTC.

The table lists this clone with many counts. This sequence joins TRBV10-3 and TRBJ1-1, with D uncertain. There are 15 residues in the CDR3. Germline loops: CDR1 ENHRY, CDR2 SYGVKD. The V end was cut by 3 bases, the J end by 0 bases, with 11 bases between. This CDR3 reads CAISEGGQLNTEAFF. In nucleotides, the CDR3 is TGTGCCATCAGTGAAGGAGGTCAGCTGAACACTGAAGCTTTCTTT.

Only one count was recorded for this clone. The rearrangement links TRBV7-2 to TRBJ1-5; 7 nucleotides align to TRBD1. The CDR3 is made up of 19 amino acids. CDR1 is SGHTA, CDR2 FQGNSA, per germline. V was clipped by 4 bases and J by 5 bases; unmatched bases: 20. The CDR3 DNA reads as TGTGCCAGCAGCTCGTCGGGGCCCCGGGACAGCGGGTGGCATCAGCCCCAGCATTTT. Its protein product is CASSSSGPRDSGWHQPQHF.

J is TRBJ1-1 and V is TRBV18, with D possibly being TRBD1 (5 bases). The CDR3 is 14 residues long. V shed 1 base and J shed 2 bases, with 8 bases lying between them. Germline V lookup: CDR1 KGHSH, CDR2 LQKENI. CDR3 residues: CASSPQRTNTEAFF. The CDR3 DNA is TGTGCCAGCTCACCACAACGGACAAACACTGAAGCTTTCTTT. Supplemented by reference TRBV18 and TRBJ1-1, the full variable domain reads NAGVMQNPRHLVRRRGQEARLRCSPMKGHSHVYWYRQLPEEGLKFMVYLQKENIIDESGMPKERFSAEFPKEGPSILRIQQVVRGDSAAYFCASSPQRTNTEAFFGQGTRLTVV.

This clone occurred many times. Other DNA sequences from this sample encode an identical CDR3 as well. The genes are TRBV29-1 and TRBJ1-2, with 7 bases matching TRBD1. J lost 1 base, V lost 5 bases, and 1 base had no gene match. The germline CDR1 and CDR2 sequences are SQVTM and ANQGSEA. The CDR3 covers 12 residues. The CDR3 reads CSVSGGNYGYTF. In DNA form, the CDR3 reads TGCAGCGTTTCAGGGGGTAACTATGGCTACACCTTC.

The chain links TRBV18 to TRBJ2-1, with TRBD2 as a possible D gene (6 bases). This CDR3 contains 16 residues. Germline V CDR1 and CDR2: KGHSH, LQKENI. Trimming shortened V by 6 bases and J by 3 bases, and 18 bases separated the two germline ends. This chain's CDR3 is CASSPYGPGGYNEQFF. CDR3 DNA sequence: TGTGCCAGCTCGCCATATGGCCCCGGGGGCTACAATGAGCAGTTCTTC.

The chain couples TRBV27 to TRBJ2-7, with D perhaps matching TRBD1 (6 bases). Germline V gene lookup returns CDR1 MNHEY and CDR2 SMNVEV (reference sequence). The CDR3 extends over 13 amino acids. V lost 6 bases, J lost 6 bases, and 15 bases lay in between. The chain's CDR3 is CASRTGNSAEQYF. CDR3 DNA: TGTGCCAGCAGAACAGGGAATTCGGCCGAGCAGTACTTC.

The chain carries TRBV5-4 and TRBJ1-3; D is uncertain. Germline V lookup: CDR1 SGHNT, CDR2 YYREEE (reference sequence). The CDR3 sequence is 11 residues long. V dropped 2 bases and J dropped 7 bases, with 4 bases sitting between them. CDR3 protein: CASSFGNTIYF. The CDR3 DNA reads as TGTGCCAGCAGCTTCGGGAACACCATATATTTT.

The J gene is TRBJ2-3, the V gene TRBV4-2; 13 bases align to TRBD2. Germline CDR1 LGHNA, CDR2 YNFKEQ. V lost 4 bases and J lost 3; bases outside the gene matches: 4. CDR3 length: 16 amino acids. In DNA form, the CDR3 reads TGTGCCAGCAGCCCACGACTAGCGGGGGGAACAGATACGCAGTATTTT. This sequence encodes CASSPRLAGGTDTQYF.

The chain uses TRBV9 and TRBJ1-2; 7 bases map to TRBD1. This CDR3 has 16 residues. Germline CDR1 SGDLS, CDR2 YYNGEE. V shed 2 bases, J shed 4 bases, and the junction held 11 bases outside the gene matches. This CDR3 is CASSVSQGGLGYGYTF. The DNA for the CDR3 is TGTGCCAGCAGCGTCTCTCAGGGGGGACTTGGCTATGGCTACACCTTC.

The CDR3 spells CSARPGQLKSGANVLTF. CDR3 nucleotide sequence: TGCAGCGCTCGGCCGGGACAGCTAAAAAGTGGGGCCAACGTCCTGACTTTC. The gene calls are TRBV29-1 and TRBJ2-6; TRBD1 matches 7 bases. The germline V gene has CDR1 SQVTM and CDR2 ANQGSEA. The CDR3 spans 17 residues. V shed 7 bases and J 3 bases; nucleotides not matched to a gene: 15.

V is TRBV5-1 and J is TRBJ1-1; D not resolved. The V gene's germline CDR1 is SGHRS and CDR2 YFSETQ. This CDR3 has 12 amino acids. Trimming took 4 bases from V and 11 from J, leaving 15 bases between them. CDR3 sequence: CASSPNGGWAFF. In DNA, the CDR3 is TGCGCCAGCAGCCCCAATGGAGGGTGGGCTTTCTTT.

This sequence joins TRBV3-1 (or the pseudogene TRBV3-2) and TRBJ2-5, with 8 bases aligning to TRBD2. The CDR3 has 16 residues. Germline CDR1 is LGHDT and CDR2 is YNNKEL (reference sequence). Germline trimming cut 0 bases from V and 2 bases from J; bases unmatched to any gene: 5. The CDR3 nucleotides read TGTGCCAGCAGCCAAGAGATCGCGGGGGGTCAAGAGACCCAGTACTTC. Protein product: CASSQEIAGGQETQYF.

The CDR3: CASSPPPGRGNEQFF. The CDR3 nucleotides are TGTGCCAGCAGCCCACCGCCGGGGCGGGGGAATGAGCAGTTCTTC. The chain is built from TRBV7-9 and TRBJ2-1, with 7 positions matching TRBD2. This CDR3 is 15 amino acids long. The V gene's germline CDR1 is SEHNR and CDR2 FQNEAQ (reference sequence). J was trimmed by 7 bases and V by 5 bases; bases with no gene match: 11.

The chain uses TRBV5-6 and TRBJ2-2, with D possibly matching TRBD1 (7 bases). The germline V gene encodes CDR1 SGHDT and CDR2 YYEEEE. V shed 4 bases and J shed 2 bases, with 15 bases lying between them. This CDR3 has 16 residues. CDR3 sequence reads: CASSTLTGTNTGELFF. CDR3 coding DNA: TGTGCCAGCAGCACCCTGACAGGGACTAACACCGGGGAGCTGTTTTTT.

The chain employs TRBV5-8 and TRBJ1-2; TRBD1 aligns across 8 bases. The CDR3 loop spans 15 amino acids. Trimming at V came to 4 bases and at J to 2 bases, leaving 7 bases not matched to a gene. CDR1 and CDR2 (germline): SGHTS, YDEGEE. CDR3 coding DNA: TGTGCCAGCAGCGTGGGACAGGTTGACAACTATGGCTACACCTTC. Protein product: CASSVGQVDNYGYTF.

V gene TRBV4-2 combines with J gene TRBJ1-2, with D maybe TRBD1 (5 bases). V was cut by 5 bases and J by 0 bases, with 16 bases left in between. The CDR3 covers 16 residues. CDR1 is LGHNA, CDR2 YNFKEQ, per germline. The CDR3: CASSFQSGSTNYGYTF. The CDR3 DNA reads TGTGCCAGCAGCTTTCAATCAGGGTCCACTAACTATGGCTACACCTTC.

This clone has just one count. The genes are TRBV27 and TRBJ2-7; D not resolved. Between the trimmed V and J ends, which lost 6 bases and 3 bases, there was a span of 12 bases. CDR3 length equals 13 residues. Germline V lookup: CDR1 MNHEY, CDR2 SMNVEV (reference sequence). For the CDR3, the DNA is TGTGCCAGCAGCCCCGGGTGGGTCTACGAGCAGTACTTC. Translated: CASSPGWVYEQYF.

The CDR3 loop is CASSVGGSEHEQYF. In nucleotides, the CDR3 is TGTGCCAGCAGCGTAGGCGGGAGTGAACACGAGCAGTACTTC. The chain carries TRBV9 and TRBJ2-7, with TRBD2 matching 7 bases. The CDR3 consists of 14 residues. The germline gives CDR1 SGDLS, CDR2 YYNGEE. V shed 0 bases, J shed 5 bases, and the junction held 5 bases outside the gene matches.

This chain uses TRBV4-2 with TRBJ2-1; unclear D gene. From germline, CDR1 is LGHNA and CDR2 YNFKEQ. CDR3 length: 13 amino acids. Trimming took 1 base from V and 7 from J, leaving 8 bases between them. CDR3 in DNA: TGTGCCAGCAGCCAAGGATTGACAAATGAGCAGTTCTTC. The encoded protein is CASSQGLTNEQFF.

With regard to this clone: A much larger clone sits a single nucleotide away, making a read error possible. The chain has TRBV12-3 or TRBV12-4 and TRBJ1-1; perhaps TRBD1 as D (5 bases). V lost 5 bases and J 1 base, leaving 8 bases between the germline ends. The CDR3 covers 13 residues. The CDR3 spells CASSTTANTEAFF. The CDR3 DNA sequence: TGTGCCAGCAGTACGACAGCGAACACTGAAGCTTTCTTT.

In its sample, this clone was seen once. The genes are TRBV29-1 and TRBJ1-2; D is unclear. Germline-derived CDR1 and CDR2 are SQVTM and ANQGSEA. The V and J ends lost 6 bases and 6 bases respectively, with 20 bases between them. This CDR3 has 14 residues. This CDR3 is CSVALRVPVDGYTF. CDR3 DNA: TGCAGCGTCGCCCTCCGGGTTCCAGTCGATGGCTACACCTTC.

This clone was seen more than once but under ten times. The identical CDR3 is also encoded by other nucleotide sequences in the sample. The chain combines TRBV11-2 with TRBJ2-1; D is unresolved. This CDR3 is 14 amino acids long. Germline assignment: CDR1 SGHAT and CDR2 FQNNGV. V was pared by 2 bases and J by 4 bases, with 9 bases between. CDR3 sequence: CASSLSGRYNEQFF. The CDR3 region has the DNA TGTGCCAGCAGCTTATCGGGTCGTTACAATGAGCAGTTCTTC.

The chain joins TRBV10-2 to TRBJ2-7; 8 bases match TRBD1. The CDR3 contains 14 residues. J lost 5 bases, V lost 8 bases, and 11 bases had no gene match. CDR1 and CDR2 from the germline V gene are WSHSY and SAAADI. DNA for the CDR3: TGCGCCAGCGGCCGACAGGGGCCCTGGGACGAGCAGTACTTC. Translated: CASGRQGPWDEQYF.